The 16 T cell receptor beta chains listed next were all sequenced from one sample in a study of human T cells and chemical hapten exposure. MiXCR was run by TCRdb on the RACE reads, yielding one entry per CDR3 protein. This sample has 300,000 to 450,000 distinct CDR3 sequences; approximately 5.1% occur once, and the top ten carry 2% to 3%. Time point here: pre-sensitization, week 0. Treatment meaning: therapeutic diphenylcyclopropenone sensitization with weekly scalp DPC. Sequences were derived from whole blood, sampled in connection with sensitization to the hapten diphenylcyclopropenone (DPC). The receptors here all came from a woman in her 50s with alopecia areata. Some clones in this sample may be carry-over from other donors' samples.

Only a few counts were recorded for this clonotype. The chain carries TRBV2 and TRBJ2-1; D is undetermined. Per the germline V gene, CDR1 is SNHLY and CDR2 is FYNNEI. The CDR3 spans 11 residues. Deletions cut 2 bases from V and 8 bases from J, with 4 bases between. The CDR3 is CASSELYEQFF. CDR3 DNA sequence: TGTGCCAGCAGTGAACTGTATGAGCAGTTCTTC.

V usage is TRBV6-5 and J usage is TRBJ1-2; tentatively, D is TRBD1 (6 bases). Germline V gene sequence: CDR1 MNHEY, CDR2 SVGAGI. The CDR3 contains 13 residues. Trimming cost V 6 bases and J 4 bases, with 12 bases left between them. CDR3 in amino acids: CASSFDRRYGYTF. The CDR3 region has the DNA TGTGCCAGCAGCTTTGACAGGCGCTATGGCTACACCTTC.

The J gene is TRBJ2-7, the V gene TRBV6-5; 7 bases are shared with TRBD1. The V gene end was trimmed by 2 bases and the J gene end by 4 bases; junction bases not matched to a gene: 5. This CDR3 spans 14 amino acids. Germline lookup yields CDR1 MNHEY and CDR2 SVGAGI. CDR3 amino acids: CASSYVHRGYEQYF. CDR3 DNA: TGTGCCAGCAGTTACGTCCACAGGGGTTACGAGCAGTACTTC.

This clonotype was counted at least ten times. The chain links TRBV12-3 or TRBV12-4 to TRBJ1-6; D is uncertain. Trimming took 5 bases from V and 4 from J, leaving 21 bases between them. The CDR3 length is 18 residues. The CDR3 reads CASSLAGPNPTYNSPLHF. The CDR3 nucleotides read TGTGCCAGCAGTCTCGCCGGCCCCAACCCCACTTATAATTCACCCCTCCACTTT.

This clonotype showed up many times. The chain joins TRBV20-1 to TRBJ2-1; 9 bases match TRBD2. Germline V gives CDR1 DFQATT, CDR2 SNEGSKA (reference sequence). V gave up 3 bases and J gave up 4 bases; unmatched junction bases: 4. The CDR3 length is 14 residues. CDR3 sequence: CSASPAGGYNEQFF. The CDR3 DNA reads TGCAGTGCTAGTCCAGCGGGGGGTTACAATGAGCAGTTCTTC.

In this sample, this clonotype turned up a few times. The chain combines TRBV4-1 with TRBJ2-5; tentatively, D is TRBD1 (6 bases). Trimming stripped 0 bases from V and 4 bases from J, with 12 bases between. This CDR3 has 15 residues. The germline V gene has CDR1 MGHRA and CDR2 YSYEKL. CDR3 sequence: CASSQEPGVLETQYF. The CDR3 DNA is TGCGCCAGCAGCCAAGAACCAGGGGTCTTAGAGACCCAGTACTTC.

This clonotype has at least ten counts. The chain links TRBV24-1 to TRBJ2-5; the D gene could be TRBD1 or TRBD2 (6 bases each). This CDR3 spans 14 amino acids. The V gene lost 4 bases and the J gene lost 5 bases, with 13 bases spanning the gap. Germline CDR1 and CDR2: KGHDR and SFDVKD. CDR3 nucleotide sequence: TGTGCCACCAGTGACCCCGGAGGGGGGGAGACCCAGTACTTC. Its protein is CATSDPGGGETQYF.

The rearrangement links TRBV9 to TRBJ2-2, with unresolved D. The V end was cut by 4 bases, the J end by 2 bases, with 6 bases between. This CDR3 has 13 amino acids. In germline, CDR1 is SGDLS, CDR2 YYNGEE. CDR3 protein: CASSRRNTGELFF. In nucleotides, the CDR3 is TGTGCCAGCAGCCGTAGAAACACCGGGGAGCTGTTTTTT. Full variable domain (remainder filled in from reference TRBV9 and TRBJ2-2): DSGVTQTPKHLITATGQRVTLRCSPRSGDLSVYWYQQSLDQGLQFLIQYYNGEERAKGNILERFSAQQFPDLHSELNLSSLELGDSALYFCASSRRNTGELFFGEGSRLTVL.

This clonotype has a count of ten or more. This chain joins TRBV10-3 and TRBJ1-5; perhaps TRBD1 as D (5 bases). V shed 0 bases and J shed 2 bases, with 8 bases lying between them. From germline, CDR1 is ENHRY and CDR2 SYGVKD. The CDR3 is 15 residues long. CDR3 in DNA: TGTGCCATCAGTGAGTCTGGAGGGGGCAATCAGCCCCAGCATTTT. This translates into CAISESGGGNQPQHF.

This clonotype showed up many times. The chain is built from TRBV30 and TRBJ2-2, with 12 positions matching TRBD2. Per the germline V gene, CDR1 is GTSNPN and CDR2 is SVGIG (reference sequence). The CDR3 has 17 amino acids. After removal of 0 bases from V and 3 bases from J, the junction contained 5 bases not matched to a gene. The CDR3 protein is CAWSVRLAGVHTGELFF. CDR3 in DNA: TGTGCCTGGAGTGTACGACTAGCGGGAGTACACACCGGGGAGCTGTTTTTT.

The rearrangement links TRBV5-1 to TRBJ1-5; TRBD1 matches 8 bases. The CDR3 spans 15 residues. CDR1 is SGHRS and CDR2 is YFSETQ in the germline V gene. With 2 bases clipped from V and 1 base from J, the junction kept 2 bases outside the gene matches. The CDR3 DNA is TGCGCCAGCAGCTTCACAGGGGGAAGCAATCAGCCCCAGCATTTT. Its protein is CASSFTGGSNQPQHF.

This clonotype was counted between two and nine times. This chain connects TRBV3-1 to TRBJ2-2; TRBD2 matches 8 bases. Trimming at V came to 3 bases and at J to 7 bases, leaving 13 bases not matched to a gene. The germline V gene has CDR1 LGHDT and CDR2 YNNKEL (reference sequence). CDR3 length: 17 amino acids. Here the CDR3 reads CASSHGPLTAGGGELFF. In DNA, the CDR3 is TGTGCCAGCAGCCACGGGCCACTAACTGCGGGGGGCGGGGAGCTGTTTTTT.

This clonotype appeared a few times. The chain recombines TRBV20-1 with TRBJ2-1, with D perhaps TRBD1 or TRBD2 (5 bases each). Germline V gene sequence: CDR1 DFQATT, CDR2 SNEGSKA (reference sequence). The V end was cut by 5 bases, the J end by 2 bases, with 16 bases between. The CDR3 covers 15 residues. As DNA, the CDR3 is TGCAGTGCTGACGAGATGGGGACCCCCTACAATGAGCAGTTCTTC. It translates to CSADEMGTPYNEQFF.

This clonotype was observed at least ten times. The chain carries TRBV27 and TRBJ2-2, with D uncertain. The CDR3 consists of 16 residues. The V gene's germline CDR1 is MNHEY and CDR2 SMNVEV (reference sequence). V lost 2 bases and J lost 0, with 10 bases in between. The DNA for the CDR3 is TGTGCCAGCAGTTTAGGAAGGGCAGCGAACACCGGGGAGCTGTTTTTT. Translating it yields CASSLGRAANTGELFF.

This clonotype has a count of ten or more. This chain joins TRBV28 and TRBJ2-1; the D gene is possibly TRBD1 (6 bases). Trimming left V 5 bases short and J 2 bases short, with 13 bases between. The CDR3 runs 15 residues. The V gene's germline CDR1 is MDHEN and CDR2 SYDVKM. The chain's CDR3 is CASSTQGWAYNEQFF. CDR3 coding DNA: TGTGCCAGCAGTACACAGGGTTGGGCCTACAATGAGCAGTTCTTC.

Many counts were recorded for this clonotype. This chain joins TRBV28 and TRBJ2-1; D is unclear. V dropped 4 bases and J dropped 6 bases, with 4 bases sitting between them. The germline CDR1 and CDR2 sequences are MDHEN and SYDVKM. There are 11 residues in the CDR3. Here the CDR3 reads CASSSLNEQFF. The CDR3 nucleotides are TGTGCCAGCAGTTCCCTCAATGAGCAGTTCTTC.